The 19 T cell receptor beta chains below all came from one sample that was sequenced in a study of control samples from healthy donors and cancer patients. This table comes from immunoSEQ multiplex PCR, and its TCRdb copy is limited to in-frame clones, with some not included. The data contain 7,000 to 8,500 clones, roughly 85% of them singletons. What was sequenced was PBMCs. Receptors originate from an older man with lung cancer.

The rearrangement links TRBV28 to TRBJ1-1; no definite D call. The V end was cut by 2 bases, the J end by 5 bases, with 15 bases between. The CDR3 consists of 15 residues. CDR1 MDHEN and CDR2 SYDVKM come from the germline V gene. The CDR3 region has the DNA TGTGCCAGCAGTTTAGGAGGCCGGATCGGTACTGAAGCTTTCTTT. It translates to CASSLGGRIGTEAFF.

This clone was seen a handful of times. This chain joins TRBV30 and TRBJ2-7, with a possible D match to TRBD1 (5 bases). Germline CDR1 reads GTSNPN; CDR2 reads SVGIG (reference sequence). V was trimmed by 3 bases and J by 2 bases, leaving 11 bases between them. The CDR3 spans 13 residues. The CDR3 region is CAWSTGPAYEQYF. The CDR3 DNA follows: TGTGCCTGGAGCACAGGTCCGGCCTACGAGCAGTACTTC.

This clone showed up just a few times. The gene calls are TRBV28 and TRBJ1-5; D might be TRBD1 (6 bases). Germline values: CDR1 MDHEN, CDR2 SYDVKM. The CDR3 has 14 amino acids. Trimming cost V 6 bases and J 7 bases, with 16 bases left between them. This CDR3 reads CASRLQGGNQPQHF. CDR3 nucleotide sequence: TGTGCCAGCAGGTTACAGGGCGGGAACCAGCCCCAGCATTTT. Together with reference TRBV28 and TRBJ1-5, the CDR3 gives the full variable domain: DVKVTQSSRYLVKRTGEKVFLECVQDMDHENMFWYRQDPGLGLRLIYFSYDVKMKEKGDIPEGYSVSREKKERFSLILESASTNQTSMYLCASRLQGGNQPQHFGDGTRLSIL.

This chain links TRBV11-2 with TRBJ2-1; 12 bases align to TRBD2. There are 16 residues in the CDR3. Looked up from germline, CDR1 is SGHAT and CDR2 is FQNNGV. With 4 bases clipped from V and 8 bases from J, the junction kept 9 bases outside the gene matches. The chain's CDR3 is CASSSSVTSGSDEQFF. CDR3 in DNA: TGTGCCAGCAGCTCGTCCGTGACTAGCGGGAGTGATGAGCAGTTCTTC.

This clone was observed once. The rearrangement joins TRBV25-1 to TRBJ1-6, with D unclear. Germline CDR1 and CDR2: MGHDK and SYGVNS. Trimming removed 1 base at V and 0 bases at J, with 4 bases between. The CDR3 contains 15 residues. CDR3 loop: CASSESSSYNSPLHF. CDR3 bases: TGTGCCAGCAGTGAATCCAGCTCCTATAATTCACCCCTCCACTTT.

This chain uses TRBV27 with TRBJ2-1, with D perhaps matching TRBD2 (6 bases). The CDR3 runs 12 residues. Germline CDR1 is MNHEY and CDR2 is SMNVEV (reference sequence). Trimming removed 2 bases at V and 14 bases at J, with 13 bases between. The CDR3 protein is CASSLTGAREFF. The CDR3 DNA sequence: TGTGCCAGCAGTTTAACGGGAGCGAGGGAGTTCTTC.

V and J are TRBV27 and TRBJ2-4; tentatively, D is TRBD2 (5 bases). Between the trimmed V and J ends, which lost 2 bases and 8 bases, there was a span of 10 bases. CDR3 length: 13 residues. CDR1 and CDR2 (germline): MNHEY, SMNVEV (reference sequence). CDR3 amino acids: CASSLGWRDIQYF. The CDR3 nucleotides are TGTGCCAGCAGTTTAGGCTGGCGGGACATTCAGTACTTC.

The chain links TRBV6-2 or TRBV6-3 to TRBJ2-7, with 9 bases that match TRBD2. V shed 6 bases, J shed 1 base, and the junction held 7 bases outside the gene matches. The CDR3 contains 15 residues. The germline V gene has CDR1 MNHEY and CDR2 SVGEGT. The DNA for the CDR3 is TGTGCCAGCAGCCAGACTAGCGGATTTTCCTACGAGCAGTACTTC. It codes for CASSQTSGFSYEQYF.

The chain links TRBV29-1 to TRBJ1-1; D is undetermined. The CDR3 sequence is 13 residues long. V lost 8 bases and J lost 7, with 20 bases in between. The germline V gene has CDR1 SQVTM and CDR2 ANQGSEA. The CDR3 coding sequence is TGCAGCTCAAACGGGGTTACCACTAGTGAAGCTTTCTTT. Translated: CSSNGVTTSEAFF.

This chain joins TRBV29-1 and TRBJ2-3, with D perhaps TRBD1 (6 bases). V was trimmed by 3 bases and J by 0 bases, leaving 13 bases between them. The CDR3 sequence is 15 residues long. The germline CDR1 and CDR2 sequences are SQVTM and ANQGSEA. The CDR3 DNA is TGCAGCGTTGAGGTTCAGGGGTTAAGCACAGATACGCAGTATTTT. Its translation: CSVEVQGLSTDTQYF.

This clone was seen a single time. The chain employs TRBV6-5 and TRBJ2-7, with 7 bases identical to TRBD1. V shed 6 bases, J shed 2 bases, and the junction held 7 bases outside the gene matches. The CDR3 loop spans 14 amino acids. Germline loops: CDR1 MNHEY, CDR2 SVGAGI. CDR3 DNA: TGTGCCAGCAGCCTAACCGGGACAGCCTACGAGCAGTACTTC. It is translated as CASSLTGTAYEQYF.

V gene TRBV25-1 combines with J gene TRBJ2-2, with D maybe TRBD1 (6 bases). From germline, CDR1 is MGHDK and CDR2 SYGVNS. The CDR3 has 14 amino acids. The V and J ends lost 6 bases and 5 bases respectively, with 13 bases between them. This CDR3 is CASRGTGRTGELFF. The CDR3 coding sequence is TGTGCCAGCAGGGGTACAGGGCGGACCGGGGAGCTGTTTTTT.

The chain has TRBV27 and TRBJ2-1; D remains ambiguous. Trimming stripped 0 bases from V and 0 bases from J, with 6 bases between. Per germline, CDR1 MNHEY and CDR2 SMNVEV (reference sequence). The CDR3 length is 15 residues. Here the CDR3 reads CASSLSSVSYNEQFF. The DNA for the CDR3 is TGTGCCAGCAGTTTATCATCGGTCTCCTACAATGAGCAGTTCTTC.

J is TRBJ1-1 and V is TRBV5-4; D may be TRBD1 (5 bases). Per the germline V gene, CDR1 is SGHNT and CDR2 is YYREEE (reference sequence). With 0 bases removed from V and 7 bases from J, the gap between germline ends came to 16 bases. This CDR3 contains 15 residues. CDR3 residues: CASSLDISGAFEAFF. CDR3 DNA sequence: TGTGCCAGCAGCTTGGACATAAGTGGGGCGTTTGAAGCTTTCTTT. Full variable domain (missing parts from reference TRBV5-4 and TRBJ1-1): ETGVTQSPTHLIKTRGQQVTLRCSSQSGHNTVSWYQQALGQGPQFIFQYYREEENGRGNFPPRFSGLQFPNYSSELNVNALELDDSALYLCASSLDISGAFEAFFGQGTRLTVV.

The chain is built from TRBV5-3 and TRBJ2-1; tentatively, D is TRBD1 (6 bases). TRBV5-3 is an ORF for which the function is uncertain. Between the trimmed V and J ends, which lost 0 bases and 5 bases, there was a span of 15 bases. The CDR3 runs 16 residues. CDR3 loop: CARSLGKSGQHNEQFF. CDR3 sequence (DNA): TGTGCCAGAAGCTTGGGAAAAAGTGGACAGCACAATGAGCAGTTCTTC.

In its sample, this clone was seen once. The J gene is TRBJ2-1, the V gene TRBV6-5; D may be TRBD2 (6 bases). This CDR3 region has 13 residues. Trimming removed 8 bases from V and 5 bases from J, with 13 bases in between. The germline gives CDR1 MNHEY, CDR2 SVGAGI. For the CDR3, the DNA is TGTGCCAGCTCGGGGACTCTAGACAATGAGCAGTTCTTC. It codes for CASSGTLDNEQFF.

This clone was seen just once. This chain links TRBV19 with TRBJ1-5; D call uncertain. The CDR3 totals 15 residues. Germline lookup yields CDR1 LNHDA and CDR2 SQIVND (reference sequence). V lost 5 bases and J 2 bases, leaving 13 bases between the germline ends. Written as DNA, the CDR3 is TGTGCCAGTAGTTTGATCGGGCTTGGCAATCAGCCCCAGCATTTT. Its protein product is CASSLIGLGNQPQHF.

This sequence joins TRBV20-1 and TRBJ2-7; D gene ambiguous. The V end lost 3 bases, the J end lost 6 bases, and 9 bases lay between the germline ends. Germline V gene data show CDR1 as DFQATT and CDR2 as SNEGSKA (reference sequence). The CDR3 sequence is 11 residues long. The DNA for the CDR3 is TGCAGTGCTAGTCTGGGCCTCGAGCAGTACTTC. Residues: CSASLGLEQYF.

This chain links TRBV6-2 or TRBV6-3 with TRBJ1-3, with D unresolved. This CDR3 region has 14 residues. V lost 3 bases to trimming and J lost 4 bases, with 10 bases between them. Germline V gives CDR1 MNHEY, CDR2 SVGEGT. CDR3 coding DNA: TGTGCCAGCAGTTATAACGGCCGCGGAAACACCATATATTTT. This gives the protein CASSYNGRGNTIYF.